Presented here are 22 T cell receptor beta chains from one specimen sequenced in a study of T cell responses to AZD1222 COVID-19 vaccine. Method: immunoSEQ multiplex PCR; TCRdb's copy keeps in-frame clones and lacks some. The sample has some 140,000 clones, over 85% seen once; the top ten hold roughly 7.1%. Sequences were derived from peripheral blood, sampled 28 days after the second AZD1222 dose. The receptor set was obtained from an adult who received the AZD1222 COVID-19 vaccine.

This clone was recorded once. This rearrangement joins TRBV5-4 to TRBJ1-4; the D gene is possibly TRBD1 (6 bases). The CDR3 is 14 amino acids. The germline CDR1 and CDR2 sequences are SGHNT and YYREEE (reference sequence). With 4 bases removed from V and 10 bases from J, the gap between germline ends came to 17 bases. In DNA form, the CDR3 reads TGTGCCAGCAGCGCCAGAGGGGGGAGGGGAAAACTGTTTTTT. This sequence encodes CASSARGGRGKLFF.

The chain joins TRBV24-1 to TRBJ1-2, with 9 positions matching TRBD1. The CDR3 runs to 13 residues. V shed 9 bases, J shed 4 bases, and the junction held 5 bases outside the gene matches. Per germline, CDR1 KGHDR and CDR2 SFDVKD. This CDR3 reads CATEPGQGYGYTF. The CDR3 bases are TGTGCCACCGAGCCGGGACAGGGCTATGGCTACACCTTC.

The chain couples TRBV6-2 or TRBV6-3 to TRBJ1-2; D is perhaps TRBD1 (6 bases). The germline V and J ends were trimmed by 5 bases and 13 bases, with 17 bases remaining between them. Germline V gives CDR1 MNHEY, CDR2 SVGEGT. The length of the CDR3 is 12 residues. CDR3 in amino acids: CASSQGTGPSTF. The DNA of the CDR3 is TGTGCCAGCAGTCAGGGGACGGGACCTAGCACCTTC.

The J gene is TRBJ2-7, the V gene TRBV4-2, with D maybe TRBD1 (6 bases). The CDR3 length is 15 residues. The V gene lost 0 bases and the J gene lost 0 bases, with 9 bases spanning the gap. Per the germline V gene, CDR1 is LGHNA and CDR2 is YNFKEQ. Here the CDR3 DNA reads TGTGCCAGCAGCCAAGATCTGGACAGCTCCTACGAGCAGTACTTC. Translation: CASSQDLDSSYEQYF.

This clone was observed a single time. The genes are TRBV6-1 and TRBJ1-1, with 10 bases identical to TRBD1. CDR3 length: 14 amino acids. The V and J ends lost 3 bases and 6 bases, in that order; junction bases with no gene match: 4. Germline lookup yields CDR1 MNHNS and CDR2 SASEGT. This CDR3 is CASSDWTGGPEAFF. The CDR3 DNA reads as TGTGCCAGCAGTGATTGGACAGGGGGTCCTGAAGCTTTCTTT.

J is TRBJ1-5 and V is TRBV15; D possibly corresponds to TRBD1 (5 bases). The CDR3 sequence is 16 residues long. CDR1 is LNHNV, CDR2 YYDKDF, per germline (reference sequence). V was trimmed by 0 bases and J by 4 bases, leaving 13 bases between them. CDR3 amino acids: CATSRDRQGWNQPQHF. The CDR3 coding sequence is TGTGCCACCAGCAGAGATCGGCAGGGCTGGAATCAGCCCCAGCATTTT.

The chain couples TRBV11-3 to TRBJ2-7, with D possibly TRBD1 on 8 matching bases. The CDR3 extends over 15 amino acids. Germline CDR1 reads SGHNT; CDR2 reads YENEEA. Trimming took 4 bases from V and 2 from J, leaving 15 bases between them. The CDR3 is CASSYNRGGPYEQYF. CDR3 in DNA: TGTGCCAGCAGCTACAACAGGGGGGGCCCCTACGAGCAGTACTTC.

The chain has TRBV19 and TRBJ2-7, with TRBD1 matching over 8 bases. The CDR3 length is 16 residues. Germline CDR1 is LNHDA and CDR2 is SQIVND (reference sequence). V lost 5 bases to trimming and J lost 6 bases; unmatched junction nucleotides: 15. DNA for the CDR3: TGTGCCAGTAGTCCGCTGATTGGGACAGGTCCCGGCGAGCAGTACTTC. Amino acid sequence: CASSPLIGTGPGEQYF.

The count of this clone is one. This chain links TRBV4-2 with TRBJ1-5; D unresolved. In germline, CDR1 is LGHNA, CDR2 YNFKEQ. Trimming pared 0 bases from V and 4 bases from J, leaving 16 bases between. The CDR3 length is 17 residues. The CDR3 coding sequence is TGTGCCAGCAGCCAAGATGTGGGCGGTTCAAGAAATCAGCCCCAGCATTTT. As protein: CASSQDVGGSRNQPQHF.

The chain couples TRBV20-1 to TRBJ2-5; 7 positions agree with TRBD2. J lost 3 bases, V lost 5 bases, and 6 bases had no gene match. The CDR3 has 13 amino acids. CDR1 is DFQATT and CDR2 is SNEGSKA in the germline V gene (reference sequence). The CDR3 sequence: CSAGGGVKETQYF. CDR3 coding DNA: TGCAGTGCTGGTGGGGGGGTGAAAGAGACCCAGTACTTC.

This chain links TRBV5-1 with TRBJ2-5, with 12 positions matching TRBD1. V lost 4 bases to trimming and J lost 2 bases; unmatched junction nucleotides: 9. Germline loops: CDR1 SGHRS, CDR2 YFSETQ. The CDR3 is 17 amino acids. DNA of the CDR3: TGCGCCAGCAGCCGGGGACAGGGGGCATTGGATCAAGAGACCCAGTACTTC. Translating it yields CASSRGQGALDQETQYF.

CDR3 coding DNA: TGTGCCTGGAGCGGGTCTCCCAGCGGGGGGGCCAATGAGCAGTTCTTC. Its protein is CAWSGSPSGGANEQFF. V gene TRBV30 combines with J gene TRBJ2-1; 10 nucleotides match TRBD2. The CDR3 is made up of 16 amino acids. V was clipped by 3 bases and J by 6 bases; unmatched bases: 11. Germline CDR1 is GTSNPN and CDR2 is SVGIG (reference sequence).

The genes are TRBV7-4 and TRBJ1-1; D not resolved. The germline V gene has CDR1 SGHVT and CDR2 SQSDAQ. This CDR3 comprises 13 residues. Trimming removed 6 bases from V and 1 base from J, with 9 bases in between. Here the CDR3 DNA reads TGTGCCAGCAGACCAACCGAGAACACTGAAGCTTTCTTT. This sequence encodes CASRPTENTEAFF.

CDR3 protein: CASSEYRGDSDTQYF. The CDR3 nucleotides are TGTGCCAGCAGTGAATACAGGGGGGACTCAGATACGCAGTATTTT. This chain connects TRBV27 to TRBJ2-3, with TRBD1 identical over 8 bases. After removal of 5 bases from V and 4 bases from J, the junction contained 8 bases not matched to a gene. CDR1 and CDR2 from the germline V gene are MNHEY and SMNVEV (reference sequence). The CDR3 length is 15 residues.

V and J are TRBV20-1 and TRBJ1-3; weak D call: TRBD1 (6 bases). CDR3 length: 13 residues. The germline V gene has CDR1 DFQATT and CDR2 SNEGSKA (reference sequence). Trimming cost V 3 bases and J 2 bases, with 8 bases left between them. The CDR3 DNA sequence: TGCAGTGCTAGTACAGGGCCTGGAAACACCATATATTTT. Translation: CSASTGPGNTIYF.

V and J are TRBV19 and TRBJ1-6, with 7 bases matching TRBD1. The CDR3 is made up of 14 amino acids. CDR1 LNHDA and CDR2 SQIVND come from the germline V gene (reference sequence). Trimming at V came to 3 bases and at J to 6 bases, leaving 2 bases not matched to a gene. The CDR3 coding sequence is TGTGCCAGTAGTATCCAGGGGGTTAATTCACCCCTCCACTTT. Residues: CASSIQGVNSPLHF. Full variable domain (missing parts from reference TRBV19 and TRBJ1-6): DGGITQSPKYLFRKEGQNVTLSCEQNLNHDAMYWYRQDPGQGLRLIYYSQIVNDFQKGDIAEGYSVSREKKESFPLTVTSAQKNPTAFYLCASSIQGVNSPLHFGNGTRLTVT.

For the CDR3, the DNA is TGTGCCAGCAGCGCTACGCCGGGACAGAGTTTAGGAGGCTACACCTTC. As protein: CASSATPGQSLGGYTF. This chain connects TRBV9 to TRBJ1-2; 7 bases are a match to TRBD1. The J segment lost 8 bases and the V segment lost 3 bases, leaving 16 bases of the junction unmatched. This CDR3 contains 16 residues. CDR1 and CDR2 from the germline V gene are SGDLS and YYNGEE.

The rearrangement joins TRBV5-1 to TRBJ2-7; 10 bases are a match to TRBD1. The CDR3 sequence is 14 residues long. Germline loops: CDR1 SGHRS, CDR2 YFSETQ. The junction had 2 bases not matched to a gene; V was cut back by 3 bases and J by 2 bases. This chain's CDR3 is CASSSGTGAYEQYF. As DNA, the CDR3 is TGCGCCAGCAGCTCCGGGACAGGGGCCTACGAGCAGTACTTC.

This chain uses TRBV6-5 with TRBJ1-6, with D hard to call. Trimming left V 4 bases short and J 0 bases short, with 7 bases between. Germline V lookup: CDR1 MNHEY, CDR2 SVGAGI. CDR3 length: 15 residues. The CDR3 here is CASSFLNSYNSPLHF. The CDR3 DNA reads TGTGCCAGCAGTTTTCTGAACTCCTATAATTCACCCCTCCACTTT.

V usage is TRBV6-4 and J usage is TRBJ1-2; a possible D gene is TRBD1 (5 bases). The ends were cut back, 0 bases at V and 4 bases at J, with 12 bases in the middle. Germline V gene lookup returns CDR1 MRHNA and CDR2 SNTAGT. This CDR3 has 15 amino acids. The CDR3 is CASSDSPGAVYGYTF. In DNA, the CDR3 is TGTGCCAGCAGTGACTCGCCCGGGGCCGTCTATGGCTACACCTTC.

V is TRBV29-1 and J is TRBJ2-2; the D gene is possibly TRBD2 (5 bases). CDR1 is SQVTM, CDR2 ANQGSEA, per germline. The CDR3 has 14 residues. Trimming took 6 bases from V and 0 from J, leaving 11 bases between them. The CDR3 region is CSVGVTSNTGELFF. The CDR3 DNA is TGCAGCGTGGGAGTCACCTCGAACACCGGGGAGCTGTTTTTT.

V and J are TRBV21-1 and TRBJ1-5. TRBV21-1 is given as a pseudogene. The CDR3 is made up of 15 amino acids. The CDR3 reads CASSYKALGGQPQHF. The CDR3 DNA reads TGTGCCAGCAGCTATAAAGCGCTGGGTGGGCAGCCCCAGCATTTT.